The rows below give T cell receptor beta chains drawn from one sample of a study of blood T cell repertoires in COVID-19. Profiling relied on immunoSEQ multiplex PCR, and the TCRdb table lists in-frame clones only, not all of them. The data hold roughly 160,000 clones, with around three quarters observed a single time. Sequencing used PBMCs or T cells enriched from blood (not recorded which). Receptors originate from a woman in her seventies in a cohort exposed to, infected with or recovered from COVID-19 (not recorded which). Each CDR3 is given with its conserved first and last residue. Fields, in order: J gene, V gene, clone size, D gene, CDR3 protein, CDR3 DNA. D genes are given only for firm matches. A row's size may be missing; if present it is once, few, many or a size class.

J: TRBJ2-4; V: TRBV6-2/TRBV6-3; size: NA; D: NA; CDR3: CASSYSNAGKNIQYF; DNA: TGTGCCAGCAGTTACTCCAACGCAGGGAAAAACATTCAGTACTTC
J: TRBJ1-2; V: TRBV27; size: NA; D: NA; CDR3: CASSSRSLGDYGYTF; DNA: TGTGCCAGCAGTTCGCGGTCCCTCGGGGACTATGGCTACACCTTC
J: TRBJ1-2; V: TRBV21-1; size: NA; D: NA; CDR3: CASSTLGQGATYGYTF; DNA: TGTGCCAGCAGCACCTTAGGACAGGGGGCGACCTATGGCTACACCTTC
J: TRBJ1-2; V: TRBV5-1; size: few; D: TRBD1; CDR3: CASSQQGPPVRGYTF; DNA: TGCGCCAGCAGCCAACAGGGGCCCCCGGTGCGGGGCTACACCTTC
J: TRBJ2-5; V: TRBV24-1; size: NA; D: TRBD1; CDR3: CATSDTGARGRTQYF; DNA: TGTGCCACCAGTGATACAGGGGCTAGAGGGCGGACCCAGTACTTC
J: TRBJ1-1; V: TRBV28; size: NA; D: NA; CDR3: CASSLDMNTEAFF; DNA: TGTGCCAGCAGTTTGGACATGAACACTGAAGCTTTCTTT
J: TRBJ2-1; V: TRBV28; size: NA; D: TRBD2; CDR3: CASSSIRTSGRLAYNEQFF; DNA: TGTGCCAGCAGTTCAATACGGACTAGCGGGAGGCTCGCCTACAATGAGCAGTTCTTC
J: TRBJ1-3; V: TRBV18; size: few; D: NA; CDR3: CASSPREGPGNTIYF; DNA: TGTGCCAGCTCACCTCGGGAGGGCCCCGGAAACACCATATATTTT
J: TRBJ2-2; V: TRBV28; size: NA; D: NA; CDR3: CASSLFRELFF; DNA: TGTGCCAGCAGTTTATTCAGGGAGCTGTTTTTT
J: TRBJ1-2; V: TRBV9; size: many; D: NA; CDR3: CASIDRAGEDYGYTF; DNA: TGTGCCAGCATCGATAGGGCGGGGGAGGACTATGGCTACACCTTC
J: TRBJ2-2; V: TRBV7-2; size: few; D: NA; CDR3: CASSLVVQVAGELFF; DNA: TGTGCCAGCAGCTTAGTAGTACAGGTCGCCGGGGAGCTGTTTTTT
J: TRBJ1-5; V: TRBV19; size: NA; D: NA; CDR3: CASSDTGIIGTRQPQHF; DNA: TGTGCCAGTAGTGACACAGGGATAATTGGAACCAGGCAGCCCCAGCATTTT
J: TRBJ1-1; V: TRBV2; size: once; D: NA; CDR3: CASSAEGNTEAFF; DNA: TGTGCCAGCAGTGCAGAGGGGAACACTGAAGCTTTCTTT
J: TRBJ2-7; V: TRBV12-3/TRBV12-4; size: NA; D: TRBD1; CDR3: CASSPGTGIEQYF; DNA: TGTGCCAGCAGTCCCGGGACAGGAATCGAGCAGTACTTC
J: TRBJ1-2; V: TRBV5-6; size: NA; D: TRBD1; CDR3: CASSLGQGGGNYGYTF; DNA: TGTGCCAGCAGCCTCGGACAGGGAGGGGGGAACTATGGCTACACCTTC
J: TRBJ1-1; V: TRBV7-2; size: NA; D: NA; CDR3: CASSLQRDTEAFF; DNA: TGTGCCAGCAGCTTACAACGGGACACTGAAGCTTTCTTT
J: TRBJ2-1; V: TRBV6-6; size: NA; D: TRBD2; CDR3: CASRVGLVNEQFF; DNA: TGTGCCAGCAGGGTGGGACTAGTCAATGAGCAGTTCTTC
J: TRBJ2-1; V: TRBV6-2/TRBV6-3; size: NA; D: TRBD2; CDR3: CASSRDYGSSYNEQFF; DNA: TGTGCCAGCAGTCGGGACTACGGTAGCTCCTACAATGAGCAGTTCTTC
J: TRBJ2-7; V: TRBV12-3/TRBV12-4; size: NA; D: NA; CDR3: CASSFHRPYEQYF; DNA: TGTGCCAGCAGTTTTCACAGACCCTACGAGCAGTACTTC
J: TRBJ2-2; V: TRBV5-1; size: NA; D: NA; CDR3: CASSLEAGSGELFF; DNA: TGCGCCAGCAGCTTGGAGGCGGGGAGCGGGGAGCTGTTTTTT
J: TRBJ2-7; V: TRBV28; size: NA; D: TRBD2; CDR3: CASSLTVTSGIAEQYF; DNA: TGTGCCAGCAGTTTAACGGTTACTAGCGGGATTGCCGAGCAGTACTTC
J: TRBJ2-3; V: TRBV10-3; size: NA; D: TRBD2; CDR3: CAISEASSGSTDTQYF; DNA: TGTGCCATCAGTGAAGCGTCTAGCGGGAGCACAGATACGCAGTATTTT
J: TRBJ1-2; V: TRBV4-1; size: NA; D: TRBD1; CDR3: CASSQGTGAVGYGYTF; DNA: TGCGCCAGCAGCCAGGGAACAGGGGCCGTGGGCTATGGCTACACCTTC
J: TRBJ2-7; V: TRBV5-1; size: NA; D: TRBD1; CDR3: CASSRDMTGGHEQYF; DNA: TGCGCCAGCAGCCGAGATATGACAGGGGGCCACGAGCAGTACTTC
J: TRBJ2-1; V: TRBV24-1; size: NA; D: TRBD1; CDR3: CASQGALNNEQFF; DNA: TGTGCCTCACAGGGGGCGCTTAACAATGAGCAGTTCTTC
J: TRBJ1-1; V: TRBV28; size: once; D: NA; CDR3: CASSQGWRNTEAFF; DNA: TGTGCCAGCAGTCAGGGGTGGAGGAACACTGAAGCTTTCTTT
J: TRBJ1-1; V: TRBV3-1/TRBV3-2; size: few; D: NA; CDR3: CASSLLTRGNTEAFF; DNA: TGTGCCAGCAGTCTTCTCACTCGGGGGAACACTGAAGCTTTCTTT
J: TRBJ2-2; V: TRBV6-1; size: few; D: NA; CDR3: CASRGADTGELFF; DNA: TGTGCCAGCCGGGGGGCTGACACCGGGGAGCTGTTTTTT
J: TRBJ2-7; V: TRBV5-6; size: once; D: TRBD2; CDR3: CASSLIPSGPYEQYF; DNA: TGTGCCAGCAGCTTGATTCCTAGCGGTCCCTACGAGCAGTACTTC
J: TRBJ2-7; V: TRBV20-1; size: NA; D: NA; CDR3: CSARGYYEQYF; DNA: TGCAGTGCTAGGGGCTACTACGAGCAGTACTTC
J: TRBJ1-6; V: TRBV27; size: NA; D: NA; CDR3: CASSLSRGGPYNSPLHF; DNA: TGTGCCAGCAGTTTATCGAGAGGGGGTCCGTATAATTCACCCCTCCACTTT
J: TRBJ1-4; V: TRBV5-4; size: NA; D: NA; CDR3: CASSGGRGAEKLFF; DNA: TGTGCCAGCAGCGGGGGCCGGGGGGCTGAAAAACTGTTTTTT
J: TRBJ1-2; V: TRBV2; size: NA; D: TRBD1; CDR3: CASSAQGAFGGYTF; DNA: TGTGCCAGCAGTGCACAGGGGGCGTTCGGTGGCTACACCTTC
J: TRBJ2-6; V: TRBV7-6; size: NA; D: TRBD1; CDR3: CASTQTGPSGANVLTF; DNA: TGTGCCAGCACCCAGACAGGGCCCTCTGGGGCCAACGTCCTGACTTTC
J: TRBJ1-4; V: TRBV7-2; size: few; D: NA; CDR3: CASSLTGGSNEKLFF; DNA: TGTGCCAGCAGCCTAACGGGAGGTTCGAATGAAAAACTGTTTTTT
J: TRBJ2-1; V: TRBV27; size: few; D: TRBD1; CDR3: CASRTGTGTYNEQFF; DNA: TGTGCCAGCAGGACCGGGACAGGGACCTACAATGAGCAGTTCTTC
J: TRBJ1-2; V: TRBV28; size: once; D: NA; CDR3: CASGRENYGYTF; DNA: TGTGCCAGCGGGCGGGAAAACTATGGCTACACCTTC
J: TRBJ2-7; V: TRBV7-2; size: few; D: TRBD2; CDR3: CASTLTTGLAGGEQYF; DNA: TGTGCCAGCACCTTGACAACCGGACTAGCGGGAGGCGAGCAGTACTTC
J: TRBJ1-5; V: TRBV6-5; size: NA; D: NA; CDR3: CASSGERDQPQHF; DNA: TGTGCCAGCAGCGGGGAGAGGGATCAGCCCCAGCATTTT
J: TRBJ2-7; V: TRBV4-2; size: NA; D: TRBD2; CDR3: CASSSHPIAGGPYEQYF; DNA: TGTGCCAGCAGCTCACACCCGATAGCGGGAGGGCCCTACGAGCAGTACTTC
J: TRBJ1-1; V: TRBV18; size: NA; D: NA; CDR3: CASSPRTGGGTEAFF; DNA: TGTGCCAGCTCACCGCGGACCGGCGGAGGCACTGAAGCTTTCTTT
J: TRBJ2-1; V: TRBV7-9; size: NA; D: TRBD2; CDR3: CASTGTSGRVPRTYNEQFF; DNA: TGTGCCAGCACCGGGACTAGCGGGAGGGTACCTCGGACCTACAATGAGCAGTTCTTC
J: TRBJ1-4; V: TRBV11-3; size: NA; D: NA; CDR3: CASSRSGEKLFF; DNA: TGTGCCAGCAGCAGAAGTGGCGAAAAACTGTTTTTT
J: TRBJ1-2; V: TRBV7-2; size: few; D: TRBD1; CDR3: CASSLVEGRGRYGYTF; DNA: TGTGCCAGCAGCTTAGTGGAGGGCAGGGGGCGTTATGGCTACACCTTC
J: TRBJ1-1; V: TRBV7-9; size: NA; D: TRBD1; CDR3: CASSPRDSPNTEAFF; DNA: TGTGCCAGCAGCCCAAGGGACAGTCCGAACACTGAAGCTTTCTTT
J: TRBJ2-1; V: TRBV3-1/TRBV3-2; size: NA; D: NA; CDR3: CASSQETNEQFF; DNA: TGTGCCAGCAGCCAAGAAACAAATGAGCAGTTCTTC
J: TRBJ2-1; V: TRBV5-1; size: NA; D: TRBD1; CDR3: CASSLMGQHNEQFF; DNA: TGCGCCAGCAGCTTGATGGGACAGCACAATGAGCAGTTCTTC
J: TRBJ1-2; V: TRBV27; size: NA; D: NA; CDR3: CASSLYRAANYGYTF; DNA: TGTGCCAGCAGTTTATACAGGGCCGCTAACTATGGCTACACCTTC
J: TRBJ1-6; V: TRBV28; size: few; D: NA; CDR3: CASASSSYNSPLHF; DNA: TGTGCCAGTGCCTCGAGCTCCTATAATTCACCCCTCCACTTT
J: TRBJ1-6; V: TRBV6-5; size: NA; D: NA; CDR3: CASSYKRDSALHF; DNA: TGTGCCAGCAGTTACAAGCGGGATTCGGCCCTCCACTTT